A single sample gave rise to the 25 T cell receptor beta chains below, sequenced in a study of TIL therapy for anti-PD-1-resistant metastatic lung cancer. The libraries were made with immunoSEQ v3. Here immunoSEQ multiplex PCR was the method, and the copy in TCRdb shows in-frame clones only, minus some. The sample contains 45,000 to 60,000 clones, roughly 70% of which appear only once. The time point is: pre-treatment sample, taken before nivolumab and TIL therapy. Most excised metastases sampled were pleural nodules or supraclavicular lymph nodes. The specimen comprised tumor tissue, sampled at baseline. The receptor source for this set is a person between 25 and 79 years old with non-small cell lung cancer.

V usage is TRBV5-4 and J usage is TRBJ2-7; D gene uncertain. Between the trimmed V and J ends, which lost 4 bases and 2 bases, there was a span of 13 bases. The CDR3 has 14 amino acids. Per germline, CDR1 SGHNT and CDR2 YYREEE (reference sequence). CDR3 nucleotides: TGTGCCAGCAGCCCAGTCGATTCCGCCTACGAGCAGTACTTC. Its translation: CASSPVDSAYEQYF. Based on the CDR3 plus reference TRBV5-4 and TRBJ2-7, the full variable domain is ETGVTQSPTHLIKTRGQQVTLRCSSQSGHNTVSWYQQALGQGPQFIFQYYREEENGRGNFPPRFSGLQFPNYSSELNVNALELDDSALYLCASSPVDSAYEQYFGPGTRLTVT.

This clone showed up just a few times. V and J are TRBV28 and TRBJ1-2; D may be TRBD1 (6 bases). With 6 bases removed from V and 3 bases from J, the gap between germline ends came to 20 bases. The germline V gene has CDR1 MDHEN and CDR2 SYDVKM. The CDR3 has 16 residues. Written as DNA, the CDR3 is TGTGCCAGCAGCCCCCGATTAGGACAGCGCTACTATGGCTACACCTTC. This gives the protein CASSPRLGQRYYGYTF.

In its sample, this clone was seen once. The chain employs TRBV19 and TRBJ2-2; maybe TRBD2 (6 bases). Looked up from germline, CDR1 is LNHDA and CDR2 is SQIVND (reference sequence). V shed 5 bases and J shed 4 bases, with 17 bases lying between them. There are 16 residues in the CDR3. In DNA form, the CDR3 reads TGTGCCAGTAGTCGGCGGGGCCAATCGACCACCGGGGAGCTGTTTTTT. Translation gives CASSRRGQSTTGELFF.

This sequence joins TRBV30 and TRBJ2-2; 9 bases are a match to TRBD1. The CDR3 sequence is 14 residues long. Germline assignment: CDR1 GTSNPN and CDR2 SVGIG (reference sequence). Trimming took 7 bases from V and 5 from J; bases not matched to a gene: 8. The DNA of the CDR3 is TGTGCCTCCAGGGACAGGGTTTTTACCGGGGAGCTGTTTTTT. Translated: CASRDRVFTGELFF.

The rearrangement uses TRBV30 and TRBJ2-3; 12 nucleotides align to TRBD2. Looked up from germline, CDR1 is GTSNPN and CDR2 is SVGIG (reference sequence). The V and J ends lost 3 bases and 2 bases, in that order; junction bases with no gene match: 3. The CDR3 extends over 15 amino acids. CDR3 nucleotide sequence: TGTGCCTGGAGAGGACTAGCGGGGATCACAGATACGCAGTATTTT. Its translation: CAWRGLAGITDTQYF.

This chain joins TRBV28 and TRBJ1-2, with 8 bases lining up with TRBD1. V dropped 5 bases and J dropped 1; count of bases not matched to a gene: 6. There are 15 residues in the CDR3. From germline, CDR1 is MDHEN and CDR2 SYDVKM. The CDR3 loop is CASSLSTGVNYGYTF. The CDR3 region has the DNA TGTGCCAGCAGTCTGTCGACAGGGGTTAACTATGGCTACACCTTC.

V and J are TRBV18 and TRBJ1-2, with 8 nucleotides matching TRBD1. CDR1 is KGHSH, CDR2 LQKENI, per germline. Losses at the gene ends were 3 bases for V and 9 bases for J; bases not matched to a gene: 6. CDR3 length equals 13 residues. The CDR3, as DNA: TGTGCCAGCTCACCTAGGACAGGGAATAGCTACACCTTC. Amino acid sequence: CASSPRTGNSYTF. The entire variable domain, with the rest obtained from reference TRBV18 and TRBJ1-2, is as follows: NAGVMQNPRHLVRRRGQEARLRCSPMKGHSHVYWYRQLPEEGLKFMVYLQKENIIDESGMPKERFSAEFPKEGPSILRIQQVVRGDSAAYFCASSPRTGNSYTFGSGTRLTVV.

V and J are TRBV2 and TRBJ2-3, with a tentative D call TRBD2 (5 bases). Germline V gene data show CDR1 as SNHLY and CDR2 as FYNNEI. Trimming removed 4 bases at V and 0 bases at J, with 11 bases between. This CDR3 is 15 amino acids long. The CDR3 region is CASSVGGFSTDTQYF. The CDR3, as DNA: TGTGCCAGCAGTGTAGGAGGATTCAGCACAGATACGCAGTATTTT.

The chain recombines TRBV7-9 with TRBJ1-5; D call uncertain. Germline-derived CDR1 and CDR2 are SEHNR and FQNEAQ (reference sequence). Trimming took off 2 bases at V and 5 bases at J, with 13 bases between the two ends. This CDR3 has 15 amino acids. CDR3 in amino acids: CASSLSGMGDQPQHF. As DNA, the CDR3 is TGTGCCAGCAGCTTATCCGGGATGGGAGATCAGCCCCAGCATTTT.

This clone appeared a single time. The chain has TRBV7-9 and TRBJ1-6; possible D gene TRBD1, 6 bases. Trimming shortened V by 6 bases and J by 12 bases, and 15 bases separated the two germline ends. The CDR3 is 13 residues long. Germline CDR1 SEHNR, CDR2 FQNEAQ (reference sequence). DNA for the CDR3: TGTGCCAGCAGGGAGGGGGAAAGTCGACCCCTCCACTTT. This encodes CASREGESRPLHF.

This clone was observed a single time. The genes are TRBV9 and TRBJ2-5, with 7 bases lining up with TRBD1. CDR1 and CDR2 (germline): SGDLS, YYNGEE. J gave up 2 bases and V 4 bases, and 8 bases lay outside the gene matches. This CDR3 spans 15 amino acids. This CDR3 is CASSTRQGKQETQYF. In nucleotides, the CDR3 is TGTGCCAGCAGCACCCGACAGGGAAAACAAGAGACCCAGTACTTC. The full variable domain, in which reference TRBV9 and TRBJ2-5 provide the parts outside the CDR3, is DSGVTQTPKHLITATGQRVTLRCSPRSGDLSVYWYQQSLDQGLQFLIQYYNGEERAKGNILERFSAQQFPDLHSELNLSSLELGDSALYFCASSTRQGKQETQYFGPGTRLLVL.

The chain combines TRBV27 with TRBJ2-1; 12 bases line up with TRBD2. The germline V gene encodes CDR1 MNHEY and CDR2 SMNVEV (reference sequence). The CDR3 has 18 amino acids. The ends lost 2 bases at V and 9 bases at J; junction bases unmatched: 14. The DNA of the CDR3 is TGTGCCAGCAGTTTACGGGCTAGCGGGGGGGCGCTACGAGCTGAGCAGTTCTTC. It translates to CASSLRASGGALRAEQFF.

The chain joins TRBV6-5 to TRBJ1-6; no clear D gene. Germline V gene sequence: CDR1 MNHEY, CDR2 SVGAGI. V dropped 0 bases and J dropped 6 bases, with 9 bases sitting between them. The CDR3 loop spans 15 amino acids. CDR3 residues: CASSYSARVNSPLHF. CDR3 nucleotide sequence: TGTGCCAGCAGTTACTCGGCACGGGTTAATTCACCCCTCCACTTT.

The V and J genes are TRBV6-1 and TRBJ2-5, with TRBD2 as a possible D gene (5 bases). The CDR3 runs to 13 residues. Trimming left V 0 bases short and J 8 bases short, with 10 bases between. In germline, CDR1 is MNHNS, CDR2 SASEGT. The CDR3 nucleotides are TGTGCCAGCAGTGAAGCGCATGAGGGCACCCAGTACTTC. Translation gives CASSEAHEGTQYF.

V and J are TRBV2 and TRBJ1-5; D is undetermined. Trimming took 7 bases from V and 3 from J, leaving 10 bases between them. There are 13 residues in the CDR3. Germline CDR1 is SNHLY and CDR2 is FYNNEI. This CDR3 is CASTKVNNQPQHF. The CDR3 nucleotides are TGTGCCAGCACCAAGGTCAACAATCAGCCCCAGCATTTT.

This chain joins TRBV27 and TRBJ1-4; 9 nucleotides line up with TRBD1. V shed 5 bases and J 11 bases; nucleotides not matched to a gene: 3. In germline, CDR1 is MNHEY, CDR2 SMNVEV (reference sequence). The CDR3 consists of 12 residues. DNA for the CDR3: TGTGCCAGCAGTCCGACAGGGGGGAAACTGTTTTTT. Its translation: CASSPTGGKLFF.

CDR3 sequence: CSVSAGPETQYF. In DNA form, the CDR3 reads TGCAGCGTAAGCGCGGGGCCAGAGACCCAGTACTTC. This chain uses TRBV29-1 with TRBJ2-5, with a weak D call TRBD2 (6 bases). Per the germline V gene, CDR1 is SQVTM and CDR2 is ANQGSEA. The CDR3 runs to 12 residues. V dropped 6 bases and J dropped 4 bases, with 12 bases sitting between them.

This clone has a handful of counts. The chain joins TRBV9 to TRBJ1-1; D might be TRBD1 (5 bases). The CDR3 has 14 residues. Trimming left V 0 bases short and J 1 base short, with 7 bases between. Germline-derived CDR1 and CDR2 are SGDLS and YYNGEE. The CDR3 DNA follows: TGTGCCAGCAGCGTAGCGGGGGGGAACACTGAAGCTTTCTTT. It encodes CASSVAGGNTEAFF.

The chain carries TRBV30 and TRBJ2-7; D uncertain. The germline V and J ends were trimmed by 4 bases and 1 base, with 8 bases remaining between them. Germline V gene sequence: CDR1 GTSNPN, CDR2 SVGIG (reference sequence). This CDR3 is built from 12 residues. The CDR3 sequence is CAWKAISYEQYF. The CDR3 DNA reads TGTGCCTGGAAGGCGATATCCTACGAGCAGTACTTC.

The V gene is TRBV7-2, the J gene TRBJ1-2; D may be TRBD1 (5 bases). There are 15 residues in the CDR3. The V end was cut by 5 bases, the J end by 2 bases, with 15 bases between. CDR1 and CDR2 (germline): SGHTA, FQGNSA. CDR3 sequence: CASSRLQGANYGYTF. In nucleotides, the CDR3 is TGTGCCAGCAGCCGCCTTCAGGGAGCCAACTATGGCTACACCTTC.

This clone was recorded once. The V and J genes are TRBV5-1 and TRBJ1-3; D gene unclear. Germline loops: CDR1 SGHRS, CDR2 YFSETQ. V dropped 4 bases and J dropped 0 bases, with 14 bases sitting between them. The CDR3 covers 16 residues. The CDR3 DNA reads as TGCGCCAGCAGCCAAATGGACCGTAACTCTGGAAACACCATATATTTT. It is translated as CASSQMDRNSGNTIYF.

V is TRBV6-5 and J is TRBJ1-2, with TRBD1 as a possible D gene (5 bases). The germline CDR1 and CDR2 sequences are MNHEY and SVGAGI. Trimming shortened V by 0 bases and J by 4 bases, and 15 bases separated the two germline ends. The CDR3 runs to 16 residues. The CDR3, as DNA: TGTGCCAGCAGTTACTCGAGTTCTGGGGGTAGCTATGGCTACACCTTC. This sequence encodes CASSYSSSGGSYGYTF.

This chain links TRBV27 with TRBJ2-7; 8 bases map to TRBD2. Germline V lookup: CDR1 MNHEY, CDR2 SMNVEV (reference sequence). The CDR3 consists of 14 residues. Trimming cost V 6 bases and J 6 bases; bases outside gene matches: 10. CDR3 region: CASRGRSGGAEQYF. In nucleotides, the CDR3 is TGTGCCAGCAGGGGTAGGAGCGGGGGAGCCGAGCAGTACTTC.

CDR3 loop: CASKGQLLDTGELFF. CDR3 coding DNA: TGTGCCAGCAAAGGACAGCTACTAGACACCGGGGAGCTGTTTTTT. J is TRBJ2-2 and V is TRBV6-1; possibly TRBD1 for D (6 bases). From germline, CDR1 is MNHNS and CDR2 SASEGT. CDR3 size: 15 residues. V lost 7 bases and J lost 3, with 15 bases in between.

This clone was observed a handful of times. The V and J genes are TRBV19 and TRBJ2-7; the D gene could be TRBD1 or TRBD2 (5 bases each). The CDR3 has 13 residues. The V gene lost 10 bases and the J gene lost 2 bases, with 15 bases spanning the gap. Germline-derived CDR1 and CDR2 are LNHDA and SQIVND (reference sequence). CDR3 nucleotide sequence: TGTGCCACCTCTCCCCAGGGAGCCTACGAGCAGTACTTC. Its protein product is CATSPQGAYEQYF.